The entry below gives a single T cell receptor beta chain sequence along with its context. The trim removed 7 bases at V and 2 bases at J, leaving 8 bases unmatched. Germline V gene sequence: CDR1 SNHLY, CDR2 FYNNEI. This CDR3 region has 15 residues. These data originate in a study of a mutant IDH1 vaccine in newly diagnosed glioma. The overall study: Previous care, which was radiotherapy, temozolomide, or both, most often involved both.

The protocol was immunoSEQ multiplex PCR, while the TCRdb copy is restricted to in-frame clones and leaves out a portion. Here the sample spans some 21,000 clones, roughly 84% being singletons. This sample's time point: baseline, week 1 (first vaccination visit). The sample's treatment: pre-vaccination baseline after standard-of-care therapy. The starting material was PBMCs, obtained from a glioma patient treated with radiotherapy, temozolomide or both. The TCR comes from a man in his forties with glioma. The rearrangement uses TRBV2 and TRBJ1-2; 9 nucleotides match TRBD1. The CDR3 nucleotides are TGTGCCAGCATCCCTAGGACAGGGGTGAACTATGGCTACACCTTC. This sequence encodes CASIPRTGVNYGYTF.